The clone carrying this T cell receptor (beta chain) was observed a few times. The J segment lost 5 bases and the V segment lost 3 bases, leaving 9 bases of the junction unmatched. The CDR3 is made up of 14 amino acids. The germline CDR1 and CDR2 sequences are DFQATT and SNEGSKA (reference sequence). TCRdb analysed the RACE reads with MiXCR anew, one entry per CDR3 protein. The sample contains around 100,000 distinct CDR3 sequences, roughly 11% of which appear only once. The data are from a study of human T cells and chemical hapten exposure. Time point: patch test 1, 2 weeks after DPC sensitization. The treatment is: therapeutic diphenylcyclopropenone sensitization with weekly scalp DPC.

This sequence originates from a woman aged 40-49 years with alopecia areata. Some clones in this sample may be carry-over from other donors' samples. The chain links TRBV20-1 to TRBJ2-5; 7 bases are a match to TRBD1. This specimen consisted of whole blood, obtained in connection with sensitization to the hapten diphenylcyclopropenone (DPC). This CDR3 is CSARDAQQGETQYF. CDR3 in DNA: TGCAGTGCTAGGGACGCTCAACAGGGGGAGACCCAGTACTTC.